This T cell receptor beta chain was captured by sequencing in a study of blood T cell repertoires in COVID-19. The wider study: The United States, Italy and Spain provided the acute and convalescent COVID-19 samples. The cDNA or gDNA used as material had been derived from T cells, B-cell-depleted T cells, or PBMCs.

There are 15 residues in the CDR3. CDR1 is SGHNT and CDR2 is YYREEE in the germline V gene (reference sequence). Trimming removed 3 bases at V and 4 bases at J, with 14 bases between. Per the study methods: Estimates of nucleated cell counts were drawn from the amplification of reference gene primers. Sequencing used immunoSEQ multiplex PCR; TCRdb keeps in-frame clones, though not all of them. V and J calls and clone size are given by that table; D and trimming were obtained from the DNA. The table includes about 320,000 clones, 75% to 85% detected once. The chain recombines TRBV5-4 with TRBJ1-3, with D perhaps matching TRBD1 (6 bases). This sequence originates from a human donor in a cohort sampled during active COVID-19. Sequenced material: peripheral blood. CDR3: CASSWTGGSGNTIYF. CDR3 sequence (DNA): TGTGCCAGCAGCTGGACGGGGGGCTCGGGAAACACCATATATTTT.